These T cell receptor beta chains were read from a single sample in a study of blood T cell repertoires in COVID-19. The assay was immunoSEQ multiplex PCR, and TCRdb's table has in-frame clones only and misses some. Found here are around 200,000 clones, around 84% of them singletons; the top ten hold 2.7%. The sequencing sample was made of peripheral blood. These TCRs come from a middle-aged man with active or convalescent COVID-19. The CDR3 runs from the conserved cysteine through the conserved F or W. Fields, in order: clone size, D gene, J gene, V gene, CDR3 protein, CDR3 DNA. The D gene is left open where the match is weak. Some rows have no size entry. The others give once, few or many, or a class for an expanded clone.

clone_size: -; d_call: -; j_call: TRBJ2-2; v_call: TRBV2; cdr3_aa: CASSLQGPGELFF; cdr3_nt: TGTGCCAGCAGTCTGCAGGGTCCCGGGGAGCTGTTTTTT
clone_size: -; d_call: TRBD2; j_call: TRBJ2-1; v_call: TRBV6-2/TRBV6-3; cdr3_aa: CASSYSGLAGSEQFF; cdr3_nt: TGTGCCAGCAGTTACTCCGGACTAGCGGGAAGCGAGCAGTTCTTC
clone_size: -; d_call: TRBD2; j_call: TRBJ2-3; v_call: TRBV4-1; cdr3_aa: CASSQEDSGGVTDTQYF; cdr3_nt: TGCGCCAGCAGCCAAGAGGATAGCGGGGGGGTCACAGATACGCAGTATTTT
clone_size: once; d_call: -; j_call: TRBJ2-3; v_call: TRBV7-8; cdr3_aa: CASRPPGLSTDTQYF; cdr3_nt: TGTGCCAGCAGGCCTCCGGGACTCAGCACAGATACGCAGTATTTT
clone_size: -; d_call: -; j_call: TRBJ1-1; v_call: TRBV11-2; cdr3_aa: CASSLAGVRNTEAFF; cdr3_nt: TGTGCCAGCAGCTTAGCGGGGGTGAGGAACACTGAAGCTTTCTTT
clone_size: -; d_call: TRBD1; j_call: TRBJ1-4; v_call: TRBV19; cdr3_aa: CASRNRGGEKLFF; cdr3_nt: TGTGCCAGTAGGAACAGGGGAGGTGAAAAACTGTTTTTT
clone_size: -; d_call: -; j_call: TRBJ1-2; v_call: TRBV28; cdr3_aa: CATITGGRYGYTF; cdr3_nt: TGTGCCACCATTACCGGGGGAAGGTATGGCTACACCTTC
clone_size: -; d_call: -; j_call: TRBJ1-2; v_call: TRBV7-2; cdr3_aa: CASSLFTEYGYTF; cdr3_nt: TGTGCCAGCAGCTTATTTACAGAGTATGGCTACACCTTC
clone_size: -; d_call: TRBD1; j_call: TRBJ2-7; v_call: TRBV3-1/TRBV3-2; cdr3_aa: CASSPDRGPREQYF; cdr3_nt: TGTGCCAGCAGCCCGGACAGGGGGCCTCGCGAGCAGTACTTC
clone_size: -; d_call: TRBD1; j_call: TRBJ2-7; v_call: TRBV4-2; cdr3_aa: CASSQALGQAYEQYF; cdr3_nt: TGTGCCAGCAGCCAAGCCCTGGGACAGGCCTACGAGCAGTACTTC
clone_size: -; d_call: -; j_call: TRBJ1-3; v_call: TRBV29-1; cdr3_aa: CSVERPSGNTIYF; cdr3_nt: TGCAGCGTTGAGAGGCCCTCTGGAAACACCATATATTTT
clone_size: -; d_call: -; j_call: TRBJ1-2; v_call: TRBV5-5; cdr3_aa: CASSLGTLSNYGYTF; cdr3_nt: TGTGCCAGCAGCTTGGGGACACTATCTAACTATGGCTACACCTTC
clone_size: -; d_call: TRBD2; j_call: TRBJ2-6; v_call: TRBV9; cdr3_aa: CASSAHVGVGTSMLSGANVLTF; cdr3_nt: TGTGCCAGCAGCGCCCACGTCGGGGTGGGGACTAGTATGCTGTCTGGGGCCAACGTCCTGACTTTC
clone_size: -; d_call: -; j_call: TRBJ2-7; v_call: TRBV7-2; cdr3_aa: CASSLAAGTYEQYF; cdr3_nt: TGTGCCAGCAGCTTAGCAGCAGGAACCTACGAGCAGTACTTC
clone_size: -; d_call: -; j_call: TRBJ2-7; v_call: TRBV19; cdr3_aa: CASSQSGTLTSYEQYF; cdr3_nt: TGTGCCAGTAGCCAGTCGGGGACACTAACCTCCTACGAGCAGTACTTC
clone_size: -; d_call: TRBD1; j_call: TRBJ1-5; v_call: TRBV19; cdr3_aa: CASSIDRGNQPQHF; cdr3_nt: TGTGCCAGTAGTATAGACAGGGGGAATCAGCCCCAGCATTTT
clone_size: -; d_call: TRBD1; j_call: TRBJ2-3; v_call: TRBV2; cdr3_aa: CASSLDRPSSTDTQYF; cdr3_nt: TGTGCCAGCTCTCTGGACAGGCCATCTAGCACAGATACGCAGTATTTT
clone_size: once; d_call: -; j_call: TRBJ2-5; v_call: TRBV6-2/TRBV6-3; cdr3_aa: CASSLKGQLHETQYF; cdr3_nt: TGTGCCAGCAGTTTAAAAGGACAGCTCCATGAGACCCAGTACTTC
clone_size: -; d_call: -; j_call: TRBJ1-1; v_call: TRBV10-1; cdr3_aa: CASSEQGWPEAFF; cdr3_nt: TGCGCCAGCAGTGAGCAGGGGTGGCCTGAAGCTTTCTTT
clone_size: -; d_call: -; j_call: TRBJ1-2; v_call: TRBV30; cdr3_aa: CAWSGRQARHGYTF; cdr3_nt: TGTGCCTGGAGTGGAAGACAGGCGCGCCATGGCTACACCTTC
clone_size: -; d_call: TRBD1; j_call: TRBJ1-5; v_call: TRBV28; cdr3_aa: CASSLNRQGGYQPQHF; cdr3_nt: TGTGCCAGCAGTTTGAATCGCCAGGGGGGATATCAGCCCCAGCATTTT
clone_size: -; d_call: -; j_call: TRBJ1-1; v_call: TRBV6-2/TRBV6-3; cdr3_aa: CASSYDSMNTEAFF; cdr3_nt: TGTGCCAGCAGTTACGACAGCATGAACACTGAAGCTTTCTTT
clone_size: -; d_call: -; j_call: TRBJ1-5; v_call: TRBV7-2; cdr3_aa: CASSATDSNQPQHF; cdr3_nt: TGTGCCAGCAGCGCGACAGATAGCAATCAGCCCCAGCATTTT
clone_size: -; d_call: -; j_call: TRBJ1-1; v_call: TRBV11-2; cdr3_aa: CASSLVTALPEAFF; cdr3_nt: TGTGCCAGCAGCTTAGTGACAGCGCTCCCTGAAGCTTTCTTT
clone_size: -; d_call: TRBD1; j_call: TRBJ2-5; v_call: TRBV29-1; cdr3_aa: CSVVGDRGGRETQYF; cdr3_nt: TGCAGCGTTGTGGGGGACAGAGGGGGTAGGGAGACCCAGTACTTC
clone_size: once; d_call: TRBD1; j_call: TRBJ2-7; v_call: TRBV28; cdr3_aa: CASSSPGQGSYEQYF; cdr3_nt: TGTGCCAGCAGTTCCCCGGGACAGGGTTCCTACGAGCAGTACTTC
clone_size: once; d_call: TRBD2; j_call: TRBJ2-5; v_call: TRBV3-1/TRBV3-2; cdr3_aa: CASSQGGGGQETQYF; cdr3_nt: TGTGCCAGCAGCCAAGGGGGCGGGGGGCAAGAGACCCAGTACTTC
clone_size: -; d_call: -; j_call: TRBJ1-5; v_call: TRBV5-1; cdr3_aa: CASSLAENQPQHF; cdr3_nt: TGCGCCAGCAGCTTGGCGGAGAATCAGCCCCAGCATTTT
clone_size: -; d_call: -; j_call: TRBJ1-1; v_call: TRBV27; cdr3_aa: CASSLSYDRGTEAFF; cdr3_nt: TGTGCCAGCAGTTTATCGTATGACCGGGGCACTGAAGCTTTCTTT
clone_size: -; d_call: -; j_call: TRBJ1-1; v_call: TRBV18; cdr3_aa: CASGSGENTEAFF; cdr3_nt: TGTGCCAGCGGCTCAGGGGAGAACACTGAAGCTTTCTTT
clone_size: -; d_call: TRBD2; j_call: TRBJ2-5; v_call: TRBV5-4; cdr3_aa: CASSSPTSGGVETQYF; cdr3_nt: TGTGCCAGCAGCTCACCTACTAGCGGGGGGGTGGAGACCCAGTACTTC
clone_size: -; d_call: -; j_call: TRBJ2-2; v_call: TRBV5-1; cdr3_aa: CASTIRISNTGELFF; cdr3_nt: TGCGCCAGCACTATCAGGATTTCGAACACCGGGGAGCTGTTTTTT
clone_size: -; d_call: -; j_call: TRBJ1-4; v_call: TRBV5-1; cdr3_aa: CASSPGQINEKLFF; cdr3_nt: TGCGCCAGCAGCCCCGGACAAATTAATGAAAAACTGTTTTTT
clone_size: -; d_call: -; j_call: TRBJ2-5; v_call: TRBV7-3; cdr3_aa: CASSLTSGGLETQYF; cdr3_nt: TGTGCCAGCAGCTTAACGTCTGGGGGACTAGAGACCCAGTACTTC
clone_size: once; d_call: -; j_call: TRBJ1-1; v_call: TRBV7-9; cdr3_aa: CASSPPVSTEAFF; cdr3_nt: TGTGCCAGCAGCCCCCCGGTGAGCACTGAAGCTTTCTTT
clone_size: once; d_call: TRBD1; j_call: TRBJ1-6; v_call: TRBV5-5; cdr3_aa: CASTAQGGGVISPLHF; cdr3_nt: TGTGCCAGCACCGCTCAGGGGGGTGGGGTAATATCACCCCTCCACTTT
clone_size: -; d_call: -; j_call: TRBJ1-1; v_call: TRBV29-1; cdr3_aa: CSTAGLNTEAFF; cdr3_nt: TGCAGCACGGCGGGACTCAACACTGAAGCTTTCTTT